This entry is about one TCR beta chain. The sample holds many counts of this clonotype. No cognate antigen has been identified for it. The input lacks base qualities; no much larger clone sits a single base away. Genomic DNA was used as template for profiling of TCR beta VDJ combinations and CDR3 sequences. TCR repertoire sequencing was run on an Illumina HiSeq 2000. On the authors' methods: Repertoire assessment relied on Simpson's diversity index, CDR3 size and DJ length profiles, and TRBV/TRBJ rearrangement plots. Whichever DNA sequence was most abundant in the deep sequencing data was defined as the immunodominant clone. CDR3 amino acid sequences were screened for sharing across subjects and compared with published repertoires and the VDJdb database. TCRdb reran the public reads through fastp at Q25 and MiXCR, keeping productive beta chains. Rows with one shared CDR3 protein collapse into an entry with the most common genes and DNA. In this record, the V and J calls reflect TCRdb's handling and not the investigators' own analysis. For this sample there are 180,000 or so distinct CDR3 sequences; around half appear just once. The ten largest clones represent 2.5% to 3.5% of the sample.

V is shortened by 6 bases, J by 4 bases, and the region joining them spans 12 bases. CDR1 and CDR2, per the germline V gene (reference sequence), are MNHEY and SMNVEV. The CDR3, cysteine through phenylalanine, is 13 amino acids long. Solely the CDR3 DNA is kept, with 39 bases framed from the first base. The study deep-sequenced TCR repertoires of sorted CD4+ and CD8+ blood T cells from severe aplastic anemia patients and healthy subjects. Ficoll-Paque density gradient centrifugation was used to isolate peripheral blood mononuclear cells. Before DNA was extracted, CD4+ and CD8+ T cells were sorted using either FACS or magnetic beads. The source of the sample is a study of CD8+CD57+ T cells in acquired aplastic anemia (dated 2018 in TCRdb). Some background on the complete study: On average, sorted CD4+ and CD8+ cells yielded approximately 3 ug of extracted DNA, with a range of roughly 0.17 to 30 ug. Mean read counts for healthy donor samples were about 9.8 million for CD4+ cells and 11.0 million for CD8+ cells.

Broader findings and caveats from the paper: Twenty-nine CD8+ CDR3 sequences were found to be shared between patients and controls, but these sequences appeared to be highly expressed in patients and within the immunodominant clones of the patients. Patients and healthy controls showed no significant difference in CD8+ Simpson's diversity (P=0.060).

The chain links TRBV27 with TRBJ1-2; the D gene is possibly TRBD1, with 6 bases matching. This sequence was found in a human donor in good health. Sequencing used sorted CD4+, CD8+, or CD8+CD57+ T cells (not recorded which) from PBMCs. The CDR3 reads CASRSTGSYGYTF. The DNA sequence is TGTGCCAGCAGGTCAACAGGGTCCTATGGCTACACCTTC.